The 20 T cell receptor beta chains presented below share a single source sample, sequenced in a study of blood T cell repertoires in COVID-19. TCRdb keeps only in-frame clones here, not all; method: immunoSEQ multiplex PCR. Of 160,000 or so clones listed, over 75% were seen once; the top ten hold roughly 6%. The sample taken for sequencing was PBMCs or T cells enriched from blood (not recorded which). The receptors come from a woman aged 40 to 50 with acute COVID-19.

V and J are TRBV27 and TRBJ2-3, with unresolved D. The CDR3 extends over 13 amino acids. Trimming removed 2 bases from V and 2 bases from J, with 5 bases in between. The germline CDR1 and CDR2 sequences are MNHEY and SMNVEV (reference sequence). CDR3 coding DNA: TGTGCCAGCAGTTTACTTATCACAGATACGCAGTATTTT. Its protein is CASSLLITDTQYF.

The count of this clone is one. J is TRBJ1-2 and V is TRBV30; 9 nucleotides line up with TRBD1. V lost 2 bases to trimming and J lost 5 bases; unmatched junction nucleotides: 3. There are 13 residues in the CDR3. Germline loops: CDR1 GTSNPN, CDR2 SVGIG (reference sequence). In nucleotides, the CDR3 is TGTGCCTGGAGTATACAGGGGGCGTATGGCTACACCTTC. Translated: CAWSIQGAYGYTF. The full variable domain, rest sourced from reference TRBV30 and TRBJ1-2, is SQTIHQWPATLVQPVGSPLSLECTVEGTSNPNLYWYRQAAGRGLQLLFYSVGIGQISSEVPQNLSASRPQDRQFILSSKKLLLSDSGFYLCAWSIQGAYGYTFGSGTRLTVV.

The CDR3 DNA reads as TGTGCTAGTGGTGGTTCAGTGGCGGGAGTGCGTGAGCAGTTCTTC. It is translated as CASGGSVAGVREQFF. The chain recombines TRBV12-5 with TRBJ2-1; 7 nucleotides agree with TRBD2. The length of the CDR3 is 15 residues. The ends lost 5 bases at V and 9 bases at J; junction bases unmatched: 13. The germline CDR1 and CDR2 sequences are LGHNT and FRNRAP.

The gene calls are TRBV5-6 and TRBJ1-1; D unclear. Trimming left V 3 bases short and J 1 base short, with 10 bases between. Germline V gene data show CDR1 as SGHDT and CDR2 as YYEEEE. The CDR3 is made up of 14 amino acids. CDR3 DNA: TGTGCCAGCAGCTCCGGACTGAGGAACACTGAAGCTTTCTTT. Protein: CASSSGLRNTEAFF.

CDR3 nucleotides: TGCGCCAGCATGGGCGTCTCCCATTACAATGAGCAGTTCTTC. Protein sequence: CASMGVSHYNEQFF. This chain uses TRBV10-1 with TRBJ2-1; D uncertain. V was pared by 7 bases and J by 4 bases, with 14 bases between. CDR3 size: 14 residues. The V gene's germline CDR1 is WNHNN and CDR2 SYGVQD (reference sequence).

This sequence joins TRBV20-1 and TRBJ1-2; tentatively, D is TRBD1 (6 bases). V gave up 1 base and J gave up 8 bases, with 8 bases separating them. CDR3 length: 11 residues. Germline CDR1 is DFQATT and CDR2 is SNEGSKA (reference sequence). The CDR3 sequence is CSARGTAGYTF. The CDR3 DNA reads TGCAGTGCTAGAGGGACAGCCGGCTACACCTTC.

The chain has TRBV14 and TRBJ2-1; D gene uncertain. Germline-derived CDR1 and CDR2 are SGHDN and FVKESK. The CDR3 is 13 amino acids. The germline V and J ends were trimmed by 0 bases and 6 bases, with 6 bases remaining between them. This CDR3 is CASSQDSGNEQFF. The CDR3 DNA sequence: TGTGCCAGCAGCCAAGATTCGGGCAATGAGCAGTTCTTC.

CDR3 protein: CASRHSSGRGEQYF. CDR3 DNA: TGTGCCAGCCGCCACTCTAGCGGGAGGGGCGAGCAGTACTTC. The chain couples TRBV6-5 to TRBJ2-7; the match to TRBD2 covers 12 bases. The germline V gene has CDR1 MNHEY and CDR2 SVGAGI. This CDR3 is 14 amino acids long. V was pared by 8 bases and J by 6 bases, with 8 bases of the junction left unmatched.

This clone was seen more than once but under ten times. This chain connects TRBV29-1 to TRBJ2-1; unclear D gene. Trimming shortened V by 1 base and J by 0 bases, and 13 bases separated the two germline ends. The CDR3 spans 16 residues. Germline V lookup: CDR1 SQVTM, CDR2 ANQGSEA. The CDR3 sequence is CSVEAARQSSYNEQFF. In nucleotides, the CDR3 is TGCAGCGTTGAAGCGGCACGACAAAGCTCCTACAATGAGCAGTTCTTC.

This clone was seen just once. The genes are TRBV6-5 and TRBJ2-5; the match to TRBD2 covers 9 bases. This CDR3 region has 12 residues. Per the germline V gene, CDR1 is MNHEY and CDR2 is SVGAGI. J was trimmed by 4 bases and V by 8 bases; bases with no gene match: 2. The CDR3 sequence is CASELAGETQYF. In DNA, the CDR3 is TGTGCCAGCGAACTAGCGGGAGAGACCCAGTACTTC.

The V call is TRBV28, the J call TRBJ1-2, with 7 bases matching TRBD1. Trimming took 7 bases from V and 4 from J; bases not matched to a gene: 9. CDR3 length: 14 residues. The germline V gene has CDR1 MDHEN and CDR2 SYDVKM. The CDR3 DNA reads TGTGCCAGCACTGCGAGGGGACAGAGCTATGGCTACACCTTC. It is translated as CASTARGQSYGYTF.

The chain has TRBV5-8 and TRBJ2-1; TRBD2 matches at 16 bases. The J segment lost 7 bases and the V segment lost 4 bases, leaving 5 bases of the junction unmatched. This CDR3 is built from 16 residues. The germline CDR1 and CDR2 sequences are SGHTS and YDEGEE. This CDR3 is CASSRGLAGGKNEQFF. The CDR3, as DNA: TGTGCCAGCAGCAGGGGACTAGCGGGAGGGAAAAATGAGCAGTTCTTC. Variable domain in full (rest from reference TRBV5-8 and TRBJ2-1): EAGVTQSPTHLIKTRGQQATLRCSPISGHTSVYWYQQALGLGLQFLLWYDEGEERNRGNFPPRFSGRQFPNYSSELNVNALELEDSALYLCASSRGLAGGKNEQFFGPGTRLTVL.

The chain uses TRBV7-6 and TRBJ2-6; 9 nucleotides align to TRBD2. CDR3 length equals 18 residues. The germline CDR1 and CDR2 sequences are SGHVS and FNYEAQ. With V trimmed by 5 bases and J by 4 bases, 12 bases remained unmatched. Written as DNA, the CDR3 is TGTGCCAGCAGCCCAACGGCGGGAGGGGGGCGAGGGGCCAACGTCCTGACTTTC. This sequence encodes CASSPTAGGGRGANVLTF.

This chain joins TRBV5-1 and TRBJ1-4, with no clear D. Germline V gene sequence: CDR1 SGHRS, CDR2 YFSETQ. The CDR3 extends over 17 amino acids. V was trimmed by 0 bases and J by 5 bases, leaving 17 bases between them. The CDR3 sequence is CASSLAASYPLNEKLFF. The CDR3 coding sequence is TGCGCCAGCAGCTTGGCGGCCTCTTACCCACTAAATGAAAAACTGTTTTTT.

The rearrangement joins TRBV7-2 to TRBJ1-5; unclear D gene. V gave up 6 bases and J gave up 6 bases, with 9 bases separating them. Germline values: CDR1 SGHTA, CDR2 FQGNSA. The CDR3 is 12 residues long. This chain's CDR3 is CASSKDSQPQHF. CDR3 coding DNA: TGTGCCAGCAGTAAAGATAGTCAGCCCCAGCATTTT.

The chain recombines TRBV5-1 with TRBJ1-2; no clear D. The germline V and J ends were trimmed by 0 bases and 4 bases, with 4 bases remaining between them. This CDR3 has 12 residues. Germline-derived CDR1 and CDR2 are SGHRS and YFSETQ. The CDR3, as DNA: TGCGCCAGCAGCTTGGCCTTCTATGGCTACACCTTC. This encodes CASSLAFYGYTF.

This clone was seen once. The chain joins TRBV11-2 to TRBJ2-7, with D hard to call. This CDR3 contains 16 residues. Trimming shortened V by 5 bases and J by 1 base, and 18 bases separated the two germline ends. Germline CDR1 SGHAT, CDR2 FQNNGV. The CDR3, as DNA: TGTGCCAGCAGCACTCTTACTCAGGCCCGATCCTACGAGCAGTACTTC. Translating gives CASSTLTQARSYEQYF.

This chain joins TRBV5-1 and TRBJ1-5, with D uncertain. The CDR3 is 15 amino acids. The V gene's germline CDR1 is SGHRS and CDR2 YFSETQ. V was cut by 5 bases and J by 0 bases, with 12 bases left in between. The CDR3 reads CASSPVAGSNQPQHF. CDR3 DNA sequence: TGCGCCAGCAGTCCCGTGGCGGGTAGCAATCAGCCCCAGCATTTT. The full variable domain, completed using reference TRBV5-1 and TRBJ1-5, is KAGVTQTPRYLIKTRGQQVTLSCSPISGHRSVSWYQQTPGQGLQFLFEYFSETQRNKGNFPGRFSGRQFSNSRSEMNVSTLELGDSALYLCASSPVAGSNQPQHFGDGTRLSIL.

The CDR3 nucleotides are TGTGCCAGCAGCTTAGATCTGGTAGTAAGAGAGACCCAGTACTTC. As protein: CASSLDLVVRETQYF. The rearrangement joins TRBV11-3 to TRBJ2-5, with D unresolved. The CDR3 length is 15 residues. With 0 bases removed from V and 4 bases from J, the gap between germline ends came to 12 bases. Germline loops: CDR1 SGHNT, CDR2 YENEEA. Based on the CDR3 plus reference TRBV11-3 and TRBJ2-5, the full variable domain is EAGVVQSPRYKIIEKKQPVAFWCNPISGHNTLYWYLQNLGQGPELLIRYENEEAVDDSQLPKDRFSAERLKGVDSTLKIQPAELGDSAVYLCASSLDLVVRETQYFGPGTRLLVL.

The CDR3 here is CSVGRTSEVLSTDTQYF. CDR3 bases: TGCAGCGTTGGCAGGACTAGCGAGGTATTAAGCACAGATACGCAGTATTTT. V gene TRBV29-1 combines with J gene TRBJ2-3; TRBD2 matches at 9 bases. The CDR3 covers 17 residues. Germline loops: CDR1 SQVTM, CDR2 ANQGSEA. The ends lost 4 bases at V and 0 bases at J; junction bases unmatched: 11.